This is a list of T cell receptor beta chains from one sample in a study of shared clonotypes between healthy human individuals. Repertoires were generated with immunoSEQ multiplex PCR, while TCRdb's copy carries only in-frame clones and drops some. Of 550,000 to 800,000 clones in the sample, roughly 91% were seen once. The specimen sequenced was memory CD8+ T cells from PBMCs. These receptors were taken from a man aged 18 to 30 in good health. Some clones in this sample may be carry-over from other donors' samples. Both conserved end residues are part of each CDR3. A D gene is named only where the DNA matches it firmly. Clone size is shown for a subset of rows, as once, few, many or a class of expanded clone.

J gene: TRBJ2-2; V gene: TRBV11-2; clone size: once; D gene: TRBD2; CDR3 protein: CASSLWWLAGEDTGELFF; CDR3 DNA: TGTGCCAGCAGCTTATGGTGGCTAGCGGGAGAGGACACCGGGGAGCTGTTTTTT
J gene: TRBJ2-2; V gene: TRBV10-1; clone size: NA; D gene: NA; CDR3 protein: CASSEVDGPWDTGELFF; CDR3 DNA: TGCGCCAGCAGTGAGGTTGACGGCCCCTGGGACACCGGGGAGCTGTTTTTT
J gene: TRBJ2-7; V gene: TRBV5-6; clone size: NA; D gene: TRBD2; CDR3 protein: CASSLTSGTGYEQYF; CDR3 DNA: TGTGCCAGCAGCTTGACTAGCGGGACGGGCTACGAGCAGTACTTC
J gene: TRBJ2-3; V gene: TRBV6-4; clone size: NA; D gene: NA; CDR3 protein: CAGASGEHCTDTQYF; CDR3 DNA: TGTGCCGGCGCGTCGGGAGAGCACTGCACAGATACGCAGTATTTT
J gene: TRBJ1-1; V gene: TRBV28; clone size: NA; D gene: NA; CDR3 protein: CASSWTAMNTEAFF; CDR3 DNA: TGTGCCAGCAGTTGGACAGCGATGAACACTGAAGCTTTCTTT
J gene: TRBJ2-3; V gene: TRBV6-5; clone size: NA; D gene: NA; CDR3 protein: CASSYDTDTQYF; CDR3 DNA: TGTGCCAGCAGTTACGATACAGATACGCAGTATTTT
J gene: TRBJ2-7; V gene: TRBV9; clone size: NA; D gene: TRBD2; CDR3 protein: CASSPQGHTSANYEQYF; CDR3 DNA: TGTGCCAGCAGCCCCCAGGGCCACACTAGCGCGAACTACGAGCAGTACTTC
J gene: TRBJ2-7; V gene: TRBV5-4; clone size: NA; D gene: NA; CDR3 protein: CASSLQSEQYF; CDR3 DNA: TGTGCCAGCAGCTTACAGAGCGAGCAGTACTTC
J gene: TRBJ1-1; V gene: TRBV27; clone size: NA; D gene: NA; CDR3 protein: CASSPLSAGNTEAFF; CDR3 DNA: TGTGCCAGCAGTCCCCTGAGCGCAGGGAACACTGAAGCTTTCTTT
J gene: TRBJ2-7; V gene: TRBV27; clone size: NA; D gene: NA; CDR3 protein: CASSFEAPSSYEQYF; CDR3 DNA: TGTGCCAGCAGTTTTGAGGCCCCGAGCTCCTACGAGCAGTACTTC
J gene: TRBJ1-2; V gene: TRBV7-9; clone size: NA; D gene: NA; CDR3 protein: CASSWGPGSYGYTF; CDR3 DNA: TGTGCCAGCAGCTGGGGGCCAGGTAGTTATGGCTACACCTTC
J gene: TRBJ1-1; V gene: TRBV28; clone size: NA; D gene: TRBD1; CDR3 protein: CATLLLAGQGRTEAFF; CDR3 DNA: TGTGCCACTCTCCTTTTGGCGGGACAGGGGAGGACTGAAGCTTTCTTT
J gene: TRBJ1-1; V gene: TRBV6-5; clone size: NA; D gene: TRBD1; CDR3 protein: CASSLDGGGFTEAFF; CDR3 DNA: TGTGCCAGCAGTTTGGACGGAGGGGGCTTTACTGAAGCTTTCTTT
J gene: TRBJ1-2; V gene: TRBV30; clone size: NA; D gene: NA; CDR3 protein: CAWIGIYGYTF; CDR3 DNA: TGTGCCTGGATCGGGATCTATGGCTACACCTTC
J gene: TRBJ2-1; V gene: TRBV19; clone size: NA; D gene: TRBD2; CDR3 protein: CASSIRTRDEQFF; CDR3 DNA: TGTGCCAGTAGTATCAGGACTAGAGATGAGCAGTTCTTC
J gene: TRBJ2-7; V gene: TRBV15; clone size: NA; D gene: NA; CDR3 protein: CATSRGVGSYEQYF; CDR3 DNA: TGTGCCACCAGTCGAGGGGTTGGTTCCTACGAGCAGTACTTC
J gene: TRBJ1-1; V gene: TRBV27; clone size: NA; D gene: TRBD1; CDR3 protein: CASSPQGASTEAFF; CDR3 DNA: TGTGCCAGCAGCCCACAGGGGGCCAGCACTGAAGCTTTCTTT
J gene: TRBJ2-1; V gene: TRBV6-4; clone size: NA; D gene: NA; CDR3 protein: CASSDGGGGNEQFF; CDR3 DNA: TGTGCCAGCAGTGACGGGGGAGGGGGCAATGAGCAGTTCTTC
J gene: TRBJ1-5; V gene: TRBV28; clone size: NA; D gene: TRBD1; CDR3 protein: CASSRIGGRDQPQHF; CDR3 DNA: TGTGCCAGCAGTAGAATAGGGGGCAGGGATCAGCCCCAGCATTTT
J gene: TRBJ1-6; V gene: TRBV9; clone size: NA; D gene: NA; CDR3 protein: CASSEAQGFNSPLHF; CDR3 DNA: TGTGCCAGCAGCGAAGCGCAGGGGTTTAATTCACCCCTCCACTTT
J gene: TRBJ2-3; V gene: TRBV10-1; clone size: NA; D gene: TRBD1; CDR3 protein: CASSGSKGTGGADTQYF; CDR3 DNA: TGCGCCAGCAGTGGATCGAAAGGGACAGGGGGCGCAGATACGCAGTATTTT
J gene: TRBJ2-5; V gene: TRBV28; clone size: NA; D gene: TRBD2; CDR3 protein: CASSLPLALQETQYF; CDR3 DNA: TGTGCCAGCAGTTTACCACTAGCGCTTCAAGAGACCCAGTACTTC
J gene: TRBJ1-5; V gene: TRBV19; clone size: NA; D gene: NA; CDR3 protein: CASSIHPVAGQPQHF; CDR3 DNA: TGTGCCAGTAGTATTCACCCGGTAGCGGGTCAGCCCCAGCATTTT
J gene: TRBJ1-5; V gene: TRBV27; clone size: NA; D gene: NA; CDR3 protein: CASSFEGGGNQPQHF; CDR3 DNA: TGTGCCAGCAGTTTCGAGGGAGGGGGCAATCAGCCCCAGCATTTT
J gene: TRBJ1-6; V gene: TRBV4-1; clone size: NA; D gene: NA; CDR3 protein: CASSPPRDNSPLHF; CDR3 DNA: TGCGCCAGCAGCCCCCCGAGGGATAATTCACCCCTCCACTTT
J gene: TRBJ1-2; V gene: TRBV6-5; clone size: NA; D gene: NA; CDR3 protein: CASSYSIAQPNYGYTF; CDR3 DNA: TGTGCCAGCAGTTACTCGATAGCCCAGCCCAACTATGGCTACACCTTC
J gene: TRBJ2-3; V gene: TRBV5-4; clone size: once; D gene: NA; CDR3 protein: CASSLTSAVGDTQYF; CDR3 DNA: TGTGCCAGCAGCTTGACGTCTGCGGTGGGAGATACGCAGTATTTT
J gene: TRBJ2-7; V gene: TRBV27; clone size: NA; D gene: NA; CDR3 protein: CASSLFYGGSRYEQYF; CDR3 DNA: TGTGCCAGCAGTTTATTTTATGGCGGCAGCCGCTACGAGCAGTACTTC
J gene: TRBJ1-1; V gene: TRBV5-1; clone size: NA; D gene: TRBD1; CDR3 protein: CASSLEGRQGANTEAFF; CDR3 DNA: TGCGCCAGCAGCTTGGAAGGTCGACAGGGGGCAAACACTGAAGCTTTCTTT
J gene: TRBJ2-7; V gene: TRBV11-3; clone size: once; D gene: TRBD2; CDR3 protein: CASSLTGEGRDYEQYF; CDR3 DNA: TGTGCCAGCAGCCTAACGGGGGAGGGACGGGACTACGAGCAGTACTTC
J gene: TRBJ2-1; V gene: TRBV7-9; clone size: NA; D gene: TRBD2; CDR3 protein: CASSPTGREHNEQFF; CDR3 DNA: TGTGCCAGCAGCCCCACGGGGCGGGAGCATAATGAGCAGTTCTTC
J gene: TRBJ2-7; V gene: TRBV7-9; clone size: NA; D gene: NA; CDR3 protein: CASSLGGLPHEQYF; CDR3 DNA: TGTGCCAGCAGCTTAGGTGGACTGCCGCACGAGCAGTACTTC
J gene: TRBJ2-1; V gene: TRBV7-9; clone size: NA; D gene: TRBD1; CDR3 protein: CASSSGTGGSDEQFF; CDR3 DNA: TGTGCCAGCAGCTCAGGGACAGGGGGCTCGGATGAGCAGTTCTTC
J gene: TRBJ2-7; V gene: TRBV9; clone size: NA; D gene: TRBD1; CDR3 protein: CASSARDSSTDEQYF; CDR3 DNA: TGTGCCAGCAGCGCTAGGGACAGTTCAACCGACGAGCAGTACTTC
J gene: TRBJ1-2; V gene: TRBV19; clone size: NA; D gene: NA; CDR3 protein: CATTRGGDYGYTF; CDR3 DNA: TGTGCCACCACACGGGGCGGGGACTATGGCTACACCTTC
J gene: TRBJ2-2; V gene: TRBV7-9; clone size: NA; D gene: NA; CDR3 protein: CASSNKVLQGETGELFF; CDR3 DNA: TGTGCCAGCAGCAACAAGGTCCTTCAGGGAGAGACCGGGGAGCTGTTTTTT
J gene: TRBJ1-1; V gene: TRBV27; clone size: NA; D gene: NA; CDR3 protein: CASSPHPRAFTMNTEAFF; CDR3 DNA: TGTGCCAGCAGTCCGCATCCTCGGGCGTTCACAATGAACACTGAAGCTTTCTTT
J gene: TRBJ2-7; V gene: TRBV5-1; clone size: NA; D gene: NA; CDR3 protein: CASSLRDNPYEQYF; CDR3 DNA: TGCGCCAGCAGCCTCCGGGACAACCCCTACGAGCAGTACTTC
J gene: TRBJ2-7; V gene: TRBV6-5; clone size: NA; D gene: TRBD1; CDR3 protein: CASSYQTGAEQYF; CDR3 DNA: TGTGCCAGCAGTTACCAGACAGGGGCCGAGCAGTACTTC
J gene: TRBJ2-1; V gene: TRBV5-6; clone size: once; D gene: NA; CDR3 protein: CASSSLQEYDEQFF; CDR3 DNA: TGTGCCAGCAGCTCCCTCCAGGAATACGATGAGCAGTTCTTC
J gene: TRBJ2-1; V gene: TRBV19; clone size: NA; D gene: NA; CDR3 protein: CASSIGIGGEQFF; CDR3 DNA: TGTGCCAGTAGTATAGGAATCGGGGGCGAGCAGTTCTTC
J gene: TRBJ1-1; V gene: TRBV7-9; clone size: NA; D gene: NA; CDR3 protein: CASSTRGFTEAFF; CDR3 DNA: TGTGCCAGCAGCACTAGGGGGTTCACTGAAGCTTTCTTT
J gene: TRBJ2-7; V gene: TRBV5-6; clone size: NA; D gene: NA; CDR3 protein: CASSFGPLEQYF; CDR3 DNA: TGTGCCAGCAGCTTCGGGCCTTTGGAGCAGTACTTC
J gene: TRBJ2-2; V gene: TRBV11-2; clone size: NA; D gene: NA; CDR3 protein: CASSLVATTGELFF; CDR3 DNA: TGTGCCAGCAGCTTAGTTGCGACAACCGGGGAGCTGTTTTTT
J gene: TRBJ1-1; V gene: TRBV28; clone size: once; D gene: NA; CDR3 protein: CASSLSVDSPAPNTEAFF; CDR3 DNA: TGTGCCAGCAGCCTTTCGGTAGACAGTCCGGCCCCTAACACTGAAGCTTTCTTT
J gene: TRBJ2-1; V gene: TRBV5-6; clone size: NA; D gene: NA; CDR3 protein: CASSLPSAYNEQFF; CDR3 DNA: TGTGCCAGCAGCTTGCCTTCAGCATACAATGAGCAGTTCTTC
J gene: TRBJ2-1; V gene: TRBV19; clone size: NA; D gene: NA; CDR3 protein: CASSIAASSYNEQFF; CDR3 DNA: TGTGCCAGTAGTATCGCGGCGAGCTCCTACAATGAGCAGTTCTTC
J gene: TRBJ1-2; V gene: TRBV19; clone size: NA; D gene: NA; CDR3 protein: CASSRRNYGYTF; CDR3 DNA: TGTGCCAGTAGTAGACGCAACTATGGCTACACCTTC
J gene: TRBJ2-1; V gene: TRBV2; clone size: NA; D gene: TRBD2; CDR3 protein: CASRGETSHKTYNEQFF; CDR3 DNA: TGTGCCAGCAGGGGGGAGACTAGCCATAAGACCTACAATGAGCAGTTCTTC
J gene: TRBJ2-5; V gene: TRBV19; clone size: NA; D gene: TRBD2; CDR3 protein: CASSAREVQETQYF; CDR3 DNA: TGTGCCAGTAGTGCGCGGGAGGTCCAAGAGACCCAGTACTTC
J gene: TRBJ2-7; V gene: TRBV5-5; clone size: NA; D gene: NA; CDR3 protein: CASSLPLPYRVGGGYEQYF; CDR3 DNA: TGTGCCAGCAGCTTGCCCCTCCCCTACAGGGTTGGAGGGGGGTACGAGCAGTACTTC
J gene: TRBJ2-1; V gene: TRBV7-9; clone size: NA; D gene: NA; CDR3 protein: CASSLQYNEQFF; CDR3 DNA: TGTGCCAGCAGCTTGCAGTACAATGAGCAGTTCTTC
J gene: TRBJ1-5; V gene: TRBV27; clone size: NA; D gene: TRBD1; CDR3 protein: CASRERDRAPPDQNQPQHF; CDR3 DNA: TGTGCCAGCAGAGAAAGGGACAGGGCCCCTCCTGACCAAAATCAGCCCCAGCATTTT
J gene: TRBJ2-7; V gene: TRBV7-9; clone size: few; D gene: NA; CDR3 protein: CASSLGVYEQYF; CDR3 DNA: TGTGCCAGCAGCTTAGGGGTTTACGAGCAGTACTTC
J gene: TRBJ2-2; V gene: TRBV9; clone size: NA; D gene: NA; CDR3 protein: CASSVAQGTGELFF; CDR3 DNA: TGTGCCAGCAGCGTAGCGCAGGGAACCGGGGAGCTGTTTTTT
J gene: TRBJ1-5; V gene: TRBV27; clone size: NA; D gene: NA; CDR3 protein: CASKPGGSNQPQHF; CDR3 DNA: TGTGCCAGCAAACCGGGGGGGTCCAATCAGCCCCAGCATTTT